The T cell receptor beta chain described here comes from a study of T cell repertoires in aging, cancer and after chemotherapy. Whole-study context: Donors were grouped into six age bands spanning 30 or younger through 70 or older. The whole study produced a dataset of several million TCR reads. Broader study findings: Untreated cancer patients had significantly lower blood TCR diversity than age-matched healthy donors. Healthy donors lost TCR diversity with age mainly through richness, cancer patients through richness and evenness.

Amplification of TCR beta used genomic DNA extracted from peripheral blood. This clonotype is labeled large (0.1 to 1%). The antigen remains unidentified. A mixed TRB-A/B primer pool amplified rearranged TRB by multiplex touch-down PCR. TCRdb passed the multiplex PCR reads through MiXCR, listing each CDR3 protein once. The table shows about 2,200 distinct CDR3 sequences, with about 34% occurring only once. Trimming took 1 base from V and 6 from J, leaving 4 bases between them. CDR3 size: 12 residues. The chain employs TRBV12-3 or TRBV12-4 and TRBJ1-5; no clear D gene. This clonotype originated in a human donor with a solid tumor. Material for sequencing was blood. The CDR3 region is CASSLGSQPQHF. The CDR3 region has the DNA TGTGCCAGCAGTTTAGGGAGTCAGCCCCAGCATTTT.